Shown below are 26 T cell receptor beta chains from a single sample sequenced in a study of blood T cell repertoires in COVID-19. The protocol was immunoSEQ multiplex PCR, while the TCRdb copy is restricted to in-frame clones and leaves out a portion. The sample shows roughly 160,000 clones, about four fifths of them seen only once. The specimen was PBMCs or T cells enriched from blood (not recorded which). The source is a woman in her fifties or sixties who had recovered from COVID-19.

A few counts support this clone. The gene calls are TRBV4-2 and TRBJ1-1; tentatively, D is TRBD1 (5 bases). V lost 2 bases to trimming and J lost 0 bases, with 10 bases between them. The germline V gene has CDR1 LGHNA and CDR2 YNFKEQ. This CDR3 has 15 amino acids. The CDR3 loop is CASSQSGSLNTEAFF. In DNA, the CDR3 is TGTGCCAGCAGCCAATCAGGGTCCTTGAACACTGAAGCTTTCTTT.

In this sample, this clone turned up once. The chain has TRBV3-1 (or the pseudogene TRBV3-2) and TRBJ2-1; 9 positions match TRBD2. The CDR3 covers 12 residues. Germline assignment: CDR1 LGHDT and CDR2 YNNKEL (reference sequence). V dropped 7 bases and J dropped 10; count of bases not matched to a gene: 5. Here the CDR3 DNA reads TGTGCCAGCAACGCGGGGGGGCTGGAGCAGTTCTTC. Amino acids: CASNAGGLEQFF.

This clone has more than one count but fewer than ten. The genes are TRBV6-5 and TRBJ1-1, with 7 nucleotides matching TRBD1. The CDR3 totals 14 residues. V dropped 4 bases and J dropped 5; count of bases not matched to a gene: 7. CDR1 MNHEY and CDR2 SVGAGI come from the germline V gene. The CDR3 loop is CASSFRGRETEAFF. CDR3 coding DNA: TGTGCCAGCAGTTTTAGGGGGCGAGAGACTGAAGCTTTCTTT.

The chain is built from TRBV6-5 and TRBJ1-2; 7 positions agree with TRBD1. Germline CDR1 and CDR2: MNHEY and SVGAGI. This CDR3 contains 15 residues. The J segment lost 2 bases and the V segment lost 7 bases, leaving 10 bases of the junction unmatched. This CDR3 is CASTPIGQANYGYTF. DNA for the CDR3: TGTGCCAGCACCCCTATCGGACAGGCAAACTATGGCTACACCTTC.

This rearrangement joins TRBV10-3 to TRBJ2-7, with TRBD1 matching over 8 bases. CDR3 length equals 13 residues. The germline V gene encodes CDR1 ENHRY and CDR2 SYGVKD. V was pared by 8 bases and J by 0 bases, with 3 bases of the junction left unmatched. As DNA, the CDR3 is TGTGCCATCTACAGGGGGAGCTCCTACGAGCAGTACTTC. Protein product: CAIYRGSSYEQYF.

V gene TRBV5-1 combines with J gene TRBJ2-5; weak D call: TRBD2 (5 bases). The CDR3 runs 12 residues. Trimming stripped 7 bases from V and 3 bases from J, with 10 bases between. Germline assignment: CDR1 SGHRS and CDR2 YFSETQ. The CDR3 DNA sequence: TGCGCCAGCGCAGAGACTAAAGAGACCCAGTACTTC. This codes for CASAETKETQYF.

This chain connects TRBV7-6 to TRBJ2-1; 9 bases agree with TRBD2. The V and J ends lost 0 bases and 5 bases, in that order; junction bases with no gene match: 2. CDR1 SGHVS and CDR2 FNYEAQ come from the germline V gene. The CDR3 is 15 amino acids. CDR3 loop: CASSLAGTSNNEQFF. CDR3 DNA: TGTGCCAGCAGCTTAGCCGGGACTAGCAACAATGAGCAGTTCTTC.

This chain connects TRBV6-4 to TRBJ2-1, with 9 bases that match TRBD2. The J segment lost 4 bases and the V segment lost 6 bases, leaving 7 bases of the junction unmatched. CDR1 and CDR2 (germline): MRHNA, SNTAGT. This CDR3 region has 15 residues. CDR3 loop: CASSRTSASYNEQFF. In DNA form, the CDR3 reads TGTGCCAGCAGCCGGACTAGCGCCTCATACAATGAGCAGTTCTTC.

This sequence joins TRBV5-1 and TRBJ2-6, with 8 bases that match TRBD2. The CDR3 totals 16 residues. The ends lost 0 bases at V and 2 bases at J; junction bases unmatched: 1. The V gene's germline CDR1 is SGHRS and CDR2 YFSETQ. CDR3 nucleotide sequence: TGCGCCAGCAGCTTGGCGGGAGGGCCTGGGGCCAACGTCCTGACTTTC. Protein product: CASSLAGGPGANVLTF.

In its sample, this clone was seen a few times. The V gene is TRBV14, the J gene TRBJ1-3, with D perhaps matching TRBD1 (6 bases). V lost 6 bases, J lost 0 bases, and 9 bases lay in between. Germline loops: CDR1 SGHDN, CDR2 FVKESK. The CDR3 has 14 residues. The CDR3 DNA reads as TGTGCCAGCAGTCGGGACATCTCTGGAAACACCATATATTTT. This gives the protein CASSRDISGNTIYF.

The rearrangement uses TRBV20-1 and TRBJ2-1; 8 nucleotides align to TRBD2. The length of the CDR3 is 14 residues. Looked up from germline, CDR1 is DFQATT and CDR2 is SNEGSKA (reference sequence). After removal of 3 bases from V and 8 bases from J, the junction contained 9 bases not matched to a gene. Written as DNA, the CDR3 is TGCAGTGCTAGTAGGGGACTAGTATATTATGAGCAGTTCTTC. Protein: CSASRGLVYYEQFF.

The chain carries TRBV12-5 and TRBJ1-4; 7 positions agree with TRBD1. This CDR3 is built from 14 residues. Germline V gene data show CDR1 as LGHNT and CDR2 as FRNRAP. V shed 4 bases and J 3 bases; nucleotides not matched to a gene: 2. Written as DNA, the CDR3 is TGTGCTAGTGGTTCGGGACAGCCTAATGAAAAACTGTTTTTT. This encodes CASGSGQPNEKLFF.

The chain is built from TRBV27 and TRBJ2-7, with 9 bases matching TRBD1. CDR1 and CDR2 (germline): MNHEY, SMNVEV (reference sequence). CDR3 length: 14 amino acids. The V gene end was trimmed by 6 bases and the J gene end by 3 bases; junction bases not matched to a gene: 6. The CDR3 sequence is CASRVGQGIYEQYF. CDR3 sequence (DNA): TGTGCCAGCAGAGTGGGACAGGGTATCTACGAGCAGTACTTC.

This clone showed up just once. The chain has TRBV19 and TRBJ1-5; D is undetermined. The V gene's germline CDR1 is LNHDA and CDR2 SQIVND (reference sequence). This CDR3 is 13 amino acids long. V lost 3 bases to trimming and J lost 6 bases, with 9 bases between them. CDR3 sequence: CASSIRPIQPQHF. For the CDR3, the DNA is TGTGCCAGTAGTATCAGGCCTATTCAGCCCCAGCATTTT.

The rearrangement links TRBV5-4 to TRBJ2-2; TRBD2 aligns across 10 bases. J lost 5 bases, V lost 5 bases, and 3 bases had no gene match. CDR1 and CDR2 from the germline V gene are SGHNT and YYREEE (reference sequence). The CDR3 loop spans 14 amino acids. In nucleotides, the CDR3 is TGTGCCAGCAGTTATAGCGGGGGGACCGGGGAGCTGTTTTTT. Translation gives CASSYSGGTGELFF.

The gene calls are TRBV12-3 or TRBV12-4 and TRBJ1-6; 9 bases match TRBD1. J was trimmed by 13 bases and V by 5 bases; bases with no gene match: 6. The CDR3 sequence is 13 residues long. CDR3 coding DNA: TGTGCCAGCAGTGCGGACAGGGGCTTTCCCCTCCACTTT. It is translated as CASSADRGFPLHF.

The rearrangement uses TRBV6-1 and TRBJ2-7; the D gene is possibly TRBD1 (6 bases). Germline CDR1 MNHNS, CDR2 SASEGT. This CDR3 contains 15 residues. V was trimmed by 1 base and J by 5 bases, leaving 15 bases between them. This CDR3 is CASSEGQGNRNEQYF. CDR3 nucleotides: TGTGCCAGCAGTGAAGGGCAGGGGAATAGGAACGAGCAGTACTTC.

V gene TRBV27 combines with J gene TRBJ1-2, with 11 bases fitting TRBD1. This CDR3 spans 14 amino acids. Germline-derived CDR1 and CDR2 are MNHEY and SMNVEV (reference sequence). Trimming took 7 bases from V and 4 from J; bases not matched to a gene: 5. This CDR3 reads CASTPGQGGYGYTF. CDR3 bases: TGTGCCAGCACTCCGGGACAGGGGGGCTATGGCTACACCTTC.

The chain carries TRBV19 and TRBJ1-2, with 7 bases aligning to TRBD1. J gave up 4 bases and V 7 bases, and 15 bases lay outside the gene matches. The CDR3 contains 16 residues. Per the germline V gene, CDR1 is LNHDA and CDR2 is SQIVND (reference sequence). CDR3: CASTTSVGDSFYGYTF. The CDR3, as DNA: TGTGCCAGTACCACATCCGTGGGGGACAGCTTCTATGGCTACACCTTC.

This chain links TRBV18 with TRBJ1-2; unclear D gene. The CDR3 loop spans 15 amino acids. CDR1 is KGHSH and CDR2 is LQKENI in the germline V gene. With 2 bases removed from V and 4 bases from J, the gap between germline ends came to 14 bases. The CDR3 loop reads CASSPFDLPSYGYTF. The CDR3 nucleotides are TGTGCCAGCTCACCATTCGACTTACCTAGCTATGGCTACACCTTC.

This chain joins TRBV7-2 and TRBJ1-1; D remains ambiguous. The V end was cut by 2 bases, the J end by 5 bases, with 6 bases between. Germline lookup yields CDR1 SGHTA and CDR2 FQGNSA. There are 12 residues in the CDR3. CDR3 nucleotides: TGTGCCAGCAGCTTAATCGTGACTGAAGCTTTCTTT. Amino acid sequence: CASSLIVTEAFF.

The chain carries TRBV19 and TRBJ1-4, with 7 bases lining up with TRBD1. The germline CDR1 and CDR2 sequences are LNHDA and SQIVND (reference sequence). The CDR3 spans 15 residues. The junction had 9 bases not matched to a gene; V was cut back by 4 bases and J by 7 bases. For the CDR3, the DNA is TGTGCCAGTAGTAAAACAGGGGTAGGACGTGAAAAACTGTTTTTT. Its translation: CASSKTGVGREKLFF.

This clone has only one observation. The CDR3 loop reads CASSQERGVRDTQYF. In nucleotides, the CDR3 is TGTGCCAGCAGCCAAGAACGGGGGGTGCGGGATACGCAGTATTTT. The rearrangement uses TRBV3-1 (or the pseudogene TRBV3-2) and TRBJ2-3; 7 bases fit TRBD2. J lost 6 bases, V lost 0 bases, and 6 bases had no gene match. The germline V gene encodes CDR1 LGHDT and CDR2 YNNKEL (reference sequence). This CDR3 comprises 15 residues.

This clone has ten or more counts. The chain recombines TRBV15 with TRBJ1-4; D is uncertain. CDR1 is LNHNV and CDR2 is YYDKDF in the germline V gene (reference sequence). The CDR3 runs 13 residues. Trimming pared 1 base from V and 7 bases from J, leaving 7 bases between. CDR3 DNA: TGTGCCACCAGCAGAGTCCCCTCTGAAAAACTGTTTTTT. Translating gives CATSRVPSEKLFF.

The chain carries TRBV18 and TRBJ1-2; no reliable D call. Trimming removed 0 bases at V and 1 base at J, with 9 bases between. Germline V gene sequence: CDR1 KGHSH, CDR2 LQKENI. This CDR3 is built from 15 residues. The CDR3 DNA reads as TGTGCCAGCTCACCACCCCTCAGAAGTAACTATGGCTACACCTTC. Translation gives CASSPPLRSNYGYTF.

The genes are TRBV2 and TRBJ2-7, with TRBD2 matching over 14 bases. The CDR3 consists of 15 residues. Trimming at V came to 6 bases and at J to 3 bases, leaving 4 bases not matched to a gene. Germline lookup yields CDR1 SNHLY and CDR2 FYNNEI. This CDR3 is CASSGTSGGLYEQYF. The CDR3 nucleotides are TGTGCCAGCAGCGGGACTAGCGGGGGCCTCTACGAGCAGTACTTC. Filled out from reference TRBV2 and TRBJ2-7, the complete variable domain reads EPEVTQTPSHQVTQMGQEVILRCVPISNHLYFYWYRQILGQKVEFLVSFYNNEISEKSEIFDDQFSVERPDGSNFTLKIRSTKLEDSAMYFCASSGTSGGLYEQYFGPGTRLTVT.